Only one count was recorded for the clone carrying this T cell receptor beta chain. This record belongs to a study of blood T cell repertoires in COVID-19. In the study overall: The United States, Italy and Spain provided the acute and convalescent COVID-19 samples. Nucleic acid was either cDNA or gDNA, and it came from T cells, B-cell-depleted T cells, or PBMCs.

The ends were cut back, 3 bases at V and 2 bases at J, with 11 bases in the middle. The germline gives CDR1 LNHDA, CDR2 SQIVND (reference sequence). The CDR3 contains 14 residues. As processed by the authors: From reference gene primer amplification, estimates of nucleated cell counts were derived. Measured with immunoSEQ multiplex PCR; TCRdb has only the in-frame clones, and not every one. V, J and clone size were drawn from that table, and D and trimming were deduced from the DNA. The repertoire consists of roughly 250,000 clones, with 85% to 90% occurring once and the leading ten covering 0.99%. This TCR was sampled from a woman between 40 and 50 years old who had recovered from COVID-19. This sequence joins TRBV19 and TRBJ2-7; possibly TRBD2 for D (5 bases). Material: peripheral blood. This CDR3 is CASSMGSGTYEQYF. CDR3 DNA: TGTGCCAGTAGTATGGGATCCGGGACCTACGAGCAGTACTTC.